This T cell receptor (beta chain) is drawn from a study of blood T cell repertoires in COVID-19. In the authors' methods: Reference gene primer amplification yielded estimated nucleated cell counts. Only in-frame clones appear in the TCRdb table, and some are missing; sequencing was by immunoSEQ multiplex PCR. V and J calls and clone size come straight from that table; D and trimming were deduced from the DNA. The table lists 100,000 to 150,000 clones, 75% to 90% of them singletons. Germline CDR1 and CDR2: SGHRS and YFSETQ. V shed 4 bases and J 9 bases; nucleotides not matched to a gene: 7. There are 12 residues in the CDR3.

The sequence was obtained from a woman in her fifties or sixties who had recovered from COVID-19. This rearrangement joins TRBV5-1 to TRBJ2-7, with 7 bases that match TRBD1. The sequenced material came from PBMCs or T cells enriched from blood (not recorded which). The CDR3 sequence: CASSPEQGTQYF. For the CDR3, the DNA is TGCGCCAGCAGCCCCGAACAGGGGACGCAGTACTTC.